The next 18 T cell receptor beta chains were all read from a single sample in a study of blood T cell repertoires in COVID-19. Measured with immunoSEQ multiplex PCR; TCRdb has only the in-frame clones, and not every one. Of 200,000 to 300,000 clones in the sample, approximately 86% were seen once. The material sequenced was peripheral blood. The receptors originated from an older woman with active or convalescent COVID-19.

The chain carries TRBV5-1 and TRBJ2-5; no firm D call. The CDR3 runs to 14 residues. In germline, CDR1 is SGHRS, CDR2 YFSETQ. V dropped 3 bases and J dropped 3 bases, with 12 bases sitting between them. Written as DNA, the CDR3 is TGCGCCAGCAGCTCGAGTACCCAAAAAGAGACCCAGTACTTC. Translating gives CASSSSTQKETQYF.

The rearrangement uses TRBV7-2 and TRBJ2-1; 13 bases agree with TRBD2. The V segment lost 1 base and the J segment 15 bases; nucleotides outside the gene matches: 9. The CDR3 has 15 amino acids. Per germline, CDR1 SGHTA and CDR2 FQGNSA. DNA for the CDR3: TGTGCCAGCAGCTTAGGCGGGACTAGCGGGAACCCGCGGTTCTTC. It translates to CASSLGGTSGNPRFF.

This chain joins TRBV4-1 and TRBJ2-1, with 9 nucleotides matching TRBD2. Trimming at V came to 5 bases and at J to 4 bases, leaving 9 bases not matched to a gene. Per the germline V gene, CDR1 is MGHRA and CDR2 is YSYEKL. This CDR3 comprises 16 residues. CDR3 bases: TGCGCCAGCAGCGAAAAGGGCGGGAGGGGGTACAATGAGCAGTTCTTC. Translated: CASSEKGGRGYNEQFF.

This clone has only one observation. DNA of the CDR3: TGTGCCAGTAGTTCCCCGGGACAGGGGGATTCCTACGAGCAGTACTTC. Amino acid sequence: CASSSPGQGDSYEQYF. The chain combines TRBV19 with TRBJ2-7; 11 nucleotides line up with TRBD1. The V gene's germline CDR1 is LNHDA and CDR2 SQIVND (reference sequence). Unmatched junction bases numbered 7, after V lost 5 bases and J lost 1 base. The CDR3 length is 16 residues.

V and J are TRBV7-9 and TRBJ2-5; 9 bases are a match to TRBD1. The V gene end was trimmed by 1 base and the J gene end by 5 bases; junction bases not matched to a gene: 8. This CDR3 contains 16 residues. The germline V gene encodes CDR1 SEHNR and CDR2 FQNEAQ (reference sequence). As DNA, the CDR3 is TGTGCCAGCAGCTTAGGGGACAGGGTTTCGTCCGAGACCCAGTACTTC. Protein sequence: CASSLGDRVSSETQYF.

CDR3 sequence: CASSRVRSGGETQYF. The CDR3 DNA sequence: TGCGCCAGCAGCCGGGTTAGGTCTGGGGGGGAGACCCAGTACTTC. The V call is TRBV5-1, the J call TRBJ2-5, with TRBD2 as a possible D gene (6 bases). CDR1 is SGHRS and CDR2 is YFSETQ in the germline V gene. Trimming left V 4 bases short and J 5 bases short, with 18 bases between. The CDR3 is 15 amino acids.

On this clone: The conserved phenylalanine or tryptophan normally closing the CDR3 is absent here, so this likely arose from a read error. The DNA is left out, because the CDR3 cannot be placed on it with certainty; the CDR3 is given as TCRdb lists it. The CDR3: CASSSTGQARL. The rearrangement links TRBV12-3 or TRBV12-4 to TRBJ1-1; the listed D gene, TRBD1, was not tested against the DNA. From its first to its last residue, the CDR3 has 11 amino acids.

V usage is TRBV10-1 and J usage is TRBJ1-2, with 8 bases matching TRBD1. Germline CDR1 reads WNHNN; CDR2 reads SYGVQD (reference sequence). V was clipped by 5 bases and J by 7 bases; unmatched bases: 9. This CDR3 has 14 amino acids. CDR3 residues: CASSPRATGVGYTF. In DNA form, the CDR3 reads TGCGCCAGCAGTCCTCGGGCGACAGGGGTTGGCTACACCTTC.

The chain recombines TRBV11-3 with TRBJ2-3; 8 bases map to TRBD1. Losses at the gene ends were 1 base for V and 4 bases for J; bases not matched to a gene: 7. The CDR3 extends over 16 amino acids. CDR1 SGHNT and CDR2 YENEEA come from the germline V gene. CDR3: CASSLGRGRGPDTQYF. The CDR3 coding sequence is TGTGCCAGCAGCTTAGGTCGGGGCAGGGGGCCAGATACGCAGTATTTT.

The CDR3 DNA is TGTGCCATCAGTGGAGCGAACACCGGGGAGCTGTTTTTT. Protein product: CAISGANTGELFF. The chain couples TRBV10-3 to TRBJ2-2; D unclear. Germline V gives CDR1 ENHRY, CDR2 SYGVKD. Between the trimmed V and J ends, which lost 4 bases and 0 bases, there was a span of 3 bases. CDR3 length: 13 amino acids.

The rearrangement links TRBV5-1 to TRBJ2-3; 9 bases map to TRBD2. The CDR3 extends over 15 amino acids. Germline values: CDR1 SGHRS, CDR2 YFSETQ. The V gene end was trimmed by 4 bases and the J gene end by 3 bases; junction bases not matched to a gene: 6. The CDR3 DNA reads TGCGCCAGCAGCCTGCGGGAGGGCCGAACAGATACGCAGTATTTT. The encoded protein is CASSLREGRTDTQYF.

For the CDR3, the DNA is TGTGCCAGTAGTCCGTTTTCGGTACGCGATGGCTACACCTTC. Its protein is CASSPFSVRDGYTF. The V call is TRBV19, the J call TRBJ1-2; unclear D gene. V gave up 5 bases and J gave up 6 bases, with 16 bases separating them. CDR1 and CDR2 from the germline V gene are LNHDA and SQIVND (reference sequence). The CDR3 is 14 residues long.

The chain has TRBV6-5 and TRBJ1-4; 9 bases line up with TRBD1. Germline values: CDR1 MNHEY, CDR2 SVGAGI. The V gene end was trimmed by 4 bases and the J gene end by 11 bases; junction bases not matched to a gene: 11. The length of the CDR3 is 15 residues. CDR3 residues: CASSSAQGASEKLFF. The CDR3 DNA reads TGTGCCAGCAGTTCGGCACAGGGGGCGAGTGAGAAACTGTTTTTT.

This clone was picked up a small number of times. V is TRBV6-6 and J is TRBJ2-7, with 9 bases fitting TRBD1. Germline CDR1 is MNHNY and CDR2 is SVGAGI (reference sequence). This CDR3 is 16 amino acids long. The junction had 9 bases not matched to a gene; V was cut back by 4 bases and J by 2 bases. The CDR3 coding sequence is TGTGCCAGCAGTTTATCTACAGGGGGCATCGCCTACGAGCAGTACTTC. It translates to CASSLSTGGIAYEQYF.

The gene calls are TRBV9 and TRBJ2-3, with a tentative D call TRBD1 (6 bases). Germline values: CDR1 SGDLS, CDR2 YYNGEE. The CDR3 has 15 amino acids. Trimming cost V 0 bases and J 3 bases, with 11 bases left between them. The CDR3, as DNA: TGTGCCAGCAGCGTAGTTGCAGGGGATACAGATACGCAGTATTTT. It encodes CASSVVAGDTDTQYF.

This chain links TRBV4-1 with TRBJ2-7; D is perhaps TRBD1 (6 bases). The CDR3 extends over 16 amino acids. Trimming pared 0 bases from V and 2 bases from J, leaving 14 bases between. The germline gives CDR1 MGHRA, CDR2 YSYEKL. CDR3 DNA sequence: TGCGCCAGCAGCCAAGATCTGGGACAAAGCGCCTACGAGCAGTACTTC. It specifies CASSQDLGQSAYEQYF.

This chain links TRBV4-2 with TRBJ2-2; 12 nucleotides agree with TRBD2. The CDR3 loop spans 16 amino acids. V was clipped by 8 bases and J by 5 bases; unmatched bases: 9. Germline V lookup: CDR1 LGHNA, CDR2 YNFKEQ. CDR3: CASLGPLAGGTGELFF. DNA for the CDR3: TGTGCCAGCCTGGGACCACTAGCGGGAGGTACCGGGGAGCTGTTTTTT.

V gene TRBV20-1 combines with J gene TRBJ1-2; D is undetermined. The germline CDR1 and CDR2 sequences are DFQATT and SNEGSKA (reference sequence). CDR3 size: 13 residues. V was trimmed by 3 bases and J by 2 bases, leaving 10 bases between them. The CDR3 loop reads CSASRAGNYGYTF. For the CDR3, the DNA is TGCAGTGCTAGTCGAGCGGGCAACTATGGCTACACCTTC.